A single sample is the source of the 16 T cell receptor beta chains below, sequenced in a study of response to subunit inactivated influenza vaccine. TCRdb fed the RT-PCR reads into MiXCR, producing one record per CDR3 protein. The table has approximately 520,000 distinct CDR3 sequences, about 25% seen once; the top ten hold 1.5% to 2%. The sequencing here drew on CD4+ T cells sorted from PBMCs, taken roughly 5 days after vaccination. These receptor sequences come from a man aged 50-60 years who received an inactivated influenza vaccine.

This clonotype was seen a few times. The chain links TRBV4-3 to TRBJ1-6; D unresolved. V gave up 4 bases and J gave up 6 bases, with 13 bases separating them. The CDR3 has 15 residues. Germline V gene lookup returns CDR1 LGHNA and CDR2 YSLEER. CDR3 protein: CASSRSGSPNSPLHF. Here the CDR3 DNA reads TGCGCCAGCAGCCGATCTGGGAGCCCTAATTCACCCCTCCACTTT.

This clonotype occurred a few times. The chain has TRBV3-1 and TRBJ1-6; D gene unclear. Trimming removed 2 bases at V and 11 bases at J, with 7 bases between. The CDR3 sequence is 12 residues long. Germline CDR1 and CDR2: LGHDT and YNNKEL (reference sequence). CDR3 sequence: CASSQQTTPLHF. In DNA form, the CDR3 reads TGTGCCAGCAGCCAACAAACGACACCCCTCCACTTT. Full variable domain (missing parts from reference TRBV3-1 and TRBJ1-6): DTAVSQTPKYLVTQMGNDKSIKCEQNLGHDTMYWYKQDSKKFLKIMFSYNNKELIINETVPNRFSPKSPDKAHLNLHINSLELGDSAVYFCASSQQTTPLHFGNGTRLTVT.

The CDR3 spells CSAMSREWYNEQFF. The CDR3 DNA reads TGCAGTGCCATGTCACGGGAGTGGTACAATGAGCAGTTCTTC. The chain employs TRBV20-1 and TRBJ2-1; possibly TRBD2 for D (6 bases). The CDR3 totals 14 residues. CDR1 is DFQATT and CDR2 is SNEGSKA in the germline V gene (reference sequence). The V gene lost 6 bases and the J gene lost 4 bases, with 16 bases spanning the gap.

V usage is TRBV12-3 or TRBV12-4 and J usage is TRBJ2-3; D could derive from TRBD1 or TRBD2 (5 bases each). The CDR3 totals 12 residues. V dropped 1 base and J dropped 7 bases, with 6 bases sitting between them. This chain's CDR3 is CASSLGGNTQYF. CDR3 coding DNA: TGTGCCAGCAGTTTAGGGGGGAATACGCAGTATTTT.

The J gene is TRBJ2-5, the V gene TRBV20-1; D perhaps matches TRBD2 (5 bases). The V end was cut by 4 bases, the J end by 5 bases, with 17 bases between. CDR3 length equals 14 residues. Germline V lookup: CDR1 DFQATT, CDR2 SNEGSKA (reference sequence). This CDR3 reads CSAKRFGSGETQYF. CDR3 coding DNA: TGCAGTGCTAAGAGATTCGGGTCGGGGGAGACCCAGTACTTC.

This clonotype was picked up a small number of times. The V gene is TRBV20-1, the J gene TRBJ2-1; the D gene is possibly TRBD1 (5 bases). Germline V gene data show CDR1 as DFQATT and CDR2 as SNEGSKA (reference sequence). CDR3 size: 13 residues. V was clipped by 5 bases and J by 5 bases, with 13 bases between them. As DNA, the CDR3 is TGCAGTGCTCCCAGGGTAGGGCACAATGAGCAGTTCTTC. Amino acid sequence: CSAPRVGHNEQFF.

In its sample, this clonotype was seen many times. The rearrangement joins TRBV12-3 or TRBV12-4 to TRBJ2-1; 9 bases are a match to TRBD1. The CDR3 spans 14 residues. V lost 6 bases and J lost 9; bases outside the gene matches: 9. CDR3 sequence: CASSPPGQGIEQFF. The DNA for the CDR3 is TGTGCCAGCAGCCCTCCGGGACAGGGTATTGAGCAGTTCTTC.

Only one count was recorded for this clonotype. This chain uses TRBV7-2 with TRBJ1-1; D uncertain. This CDR3 region has 14 residues. Germline V gene lookup returns CDR1 SGHTA and CDR2 FQGNSA. V gave up 5 bases and J gave up 4 bases, with 14 bases separating them. The chain's CDR3 is CASSITGIVTEAFF. The CDR3 DNA is TGTGCCAGCAGCATAACGGGGATAGTCACTGAAGCTTTCTTT.

The J gene is TRBJ1-6, the V gene TRBV9; 9 nucleotides agree with TRBD1. This CDR3 has 15 residues. From germline, CDR1 is SGDLS and CDR2 YYNGEE. Unmatched junction bases numbered 6, after V lost 4 bases and J lost 7 bases. DNA for the CDR3: TGTGCCAGCAGCCTCAGGACAGGGGAAAATTCACCCCTCCACTTT. This sequence encodes CASSLRTGENSPLHF.

Of note for this clonotype: One end of the junction does not line up with germline, which may come from a read error. This chain uses TRBV13 with TRBJ1-4; D remains ambiguous. The CDR3 has 14 amino acids. The germline CDR1 and CDR2 sequences are PRHDT and FYEKMQ (reference sequence). CDR3: CAMGPGLLCWALLF. The DNA for the CDR3 is TGTGCCATGGGCCCCGGGCTCCTCTGCTGGGCACTGCTTTTT. The full variable domain, with the rest looked up from reference TRBV13 and TRBJ1-4, is AAGVIQSPRHLIKEKRETATLKCYPIPRHDTVYWYQQGPGQDPQFLISFYEKMQSDKGSIPDRFSAQQFSDYHSELNMSSLELGDSALYFCAMGPGLLCWALLFGSGTQLSVL.

The genes are TRBV20-1 and TRBJ2-3, with D possibly being TRBD1 or TRBD2 (6 bases each). CDR3 length: 16 amino acids. In germline, CDR1 is DFQATT, CDR2 SNEGSKA (reference sequence). Trimming pared 1 base from V and 1 base from J, leaving 15 bases between. The CDR3 sequence is CSARVWGAGGTDTQYF. CDR3 DNA sequence: TGCAGTGCTAGAGTATGGGGGGCCGGGGGCACAGATACGCAGTATTTT.

The chain employs TRBV18 and TRBJ2-1; D possibly matches TRBD1 or TRBD2 (5 bases each). The CDR3 sequence is 17 residues long. V lost 5 bases to trimming and J lost 3 bases, with 20 bases between them. The germline V gene encodes CDR1 KGHSH and CDR2 LQKENI. CDR3 DNA: TGTGCCAGCTCATCACTCCCGGGACCCTCAATCTACAATGAGCAGTTCTTC. It is translated as CASSSLPGPSIYNEQFF. The full variable domain, rest sourced from reference TRBV18 and TRBJ2-1, is NAGVMQNPRHLVRRRGQEARLRCSPMKGHSHVYWYRQLPEEGLKFMVYLQKENIIDESGMPKERFSAEFPKEGPSILRIQQVVRGDSAAYFCASSSLPGPSIYNEQFFGPGTRLTVL.

In this sample, this clonotype turned up a few times. The chain has TRBV6-2 or TRBV6-3 and TRBJ2-5, with D tentatively TRBD2 (5 bases). Germline V CDR1 and CDR2: MNHEY, SVGEGT. The CDR3 is 14 amino acids. V was trimmed by 4 bases and J by 4 bases, leaving 13 bases between them. The CDR3 sequence: CASSWAGVGETQYF. The CDR3 DNA reads as TGTGCCAGCAGTTGGGCCGGGGTGGGAGAGACCCAGTACTTC.

The chain is built from TRBV10-3 and TRBJ2-3; D may be TRBD2 (5 bases). There are 13 residues in the CDR3. Trimming removed 2 bases at V and 8 bases at J, with 11 bases between. CDR1 is ENHRY, CDR2 SYGVKD, per germline. Here the CDR3 DNA reads TGTGCCATCAGTGAGGATCCGGGAATTACGCAGTATTTT. Translation gives CAISEDPGITQYF.

The rearrangement links TRBV7-9 to TRBJ1-4, with D possibly TRBD1 on 6 matching bases. CDR3 length equals 14 residues. Germline values: CDR1 SEHNR, CDR2 FQNEAQ (reference sequence). Trimming took off 3 bases at V and 8 bases at J, with 13 bases between the two ends. The CDR3 reads CASSFTGTWEKLFF. In DNA form, the CDR3 reads TGTGCCAGCAGCTTTACGGGGACATGGGAAAAACTGTTTTTT.

This chain connects TRBV4-3 to TRBJ1-2; no reliable D call. CDR1 and CDR2 (germline): LGHNA, YSLEER. The CDR3 is made up of 14 amino acids. The ends were cut back, 0 bases at V and 4 bases at J, with 9 bases in the middle. The CDR3 is CASSQDWAVYGYTF. CDR3 nucleotides: TGCGCCAGCAGCCAAGATTGGGCGGTCTATGGCTACACCTTC.